One and the same sample provided the 27 T cell receptor beta chains below, sequenced in a study of cytomegalovirus exposure and HLA in healthy donors. PCR used 60 Vbeta primers and 13 Jbeta primers. The data were produced by immunoSEQ multiplex PCR, yet TCRdb's version contains in-frame clones alone and is incomplete. Of 200,000 to 250,000 clones in the sample, 80% to 85% are singletons; the top ten hold 2.5% to 3%. Source material: PBMCs. Source of these receptors: a woman aged 40 to 50 in good health and CMV-seronegative.

The chain carries TRBV5-8 and TRBJ2-7; D perhaps matches TRBD1 (6 bases). Trimming took off 3 bases at V and 6 bases at J, with 16 bases between the two ends. Germline V gene lookup returns CDR1 SGHTS and CDR2 YDEGEE. CDR3 size: 14 residues. The CDR3 loop is CASSSWTDRSEQYF. CDR3 in DNA: TGTGCCAGCAGCTCCTGGACAGACCGTAGCGAGCAGTACTTC.

The genes are TRBV10-3 and TRBJ2-7; 9 bases are shared with TRBD1. The germline CDR1 and CDR2 sequences are ENHRY and SYGVKD. Losses at the gene ends were 4 bases for V and 4 bases for J; bases not matched to a gene: 2. The CDR3 consists of 13 residues. The CDR3 here is CAISGQGGYEQYF. The CDR3 DNA reads TGTGCCATCAGTGGACAGGGGGGATACGAGCAGTACTTC.

V and J are TRBV4-1 and TRBJ2-3; TRBD2 agrees at 10 bases. CDR1 is MGHRA, CDR2 YSYEKL, per germline. The CDR3 extends over 20 amino acids. After removal of 7 bases from V and 0 bases from J, the junction contained 19 bases not matched to a gene. CDR3 DNA sequence: TGCGCCAGCACCCTGGGTGGGGCTAGCGGGAGCGGACCTAGCACAGATACGCAGTATTTT. Protein product: CASTLGGASGSGPSTDTQYF.

The chain combines TRBV7-9 with TRBJ2-5; TRBD2 matches at 12 bases. The V segment lost 5 bases and the J segment 2 bases; nucleotides outside the gene matches: 6. The CDR3 totals 16 residues. The germline V gene has CDR1 SEHNR and CDR2 FQNEAQ (reference sequence). Here the CDR3 reads CASSLPLAGGQETQYF. The CDR3 DNA sequence: TGTGCCAGCAGCCTCCCTCTAGCGGGAGGGCAAGAGACCCAGTACTTC.

This chain connects TRBV14 to TRBJ2-3; 9 nucleotides line up with TRBD2. This CDR3 contains 15 residues. Per the germline V gene, CDR1 is SGHDN and CDR2 is FVKESK. Losses at the gene ends were 0 bases for V and 3 bases for J; bases not matched to a gene: 1. The CDR3 sequence is CASSQEGLATDTQYF. In nucleotides, the CDR3 is TGTGCCAGCAGCCAAGAGGGACTAGCAACAGATACGCAGTATTTT.

The chain is built from TRBV5-1 and TRBJ1-2; no definite D call. The germline gives CDR1 SGHRS, CDR2 YFSETQ. V was shortened by 0 bases and J by 4 bases, with 13 bases between the two germline ends. There are 15 residues in the CDR3. The CDR3 reads CASSLALDSPYGYTF. The CDR3 DNA sequence: TGCGCCAGCAGCTTGGCCTTGGACTCCCCCTATGGCTACACCTTC. The full variable domain, its missing parts supplied by reference TRBV5-1 and TRBJ1-2, is KAGVTQTPRYLIKTRGQQVTLSCSPISGHRSVSWYQQTPGQGLQFLFEYFSETQRNKGNFPGRFSGRQFSNSRSEMNVSTLELGDSALYLCASSLALDSPYGYTFGSGTRLTVV.

The chain is built from TRBV7-9 and TRBJ1-1; 7 nucleotides agree with TRBD1. CDR1 and CDR2 from the germline V gene are SEHNR and FQNEAQ (reference sequence). J was trimmed by 5 bases and V by 5 bases; bases with no gene match: 8. CDR3 length equals 14 residues. As DNA, the CDR3 is TGTGCCAGCAGCCGACAGGGTGTAAGGACTGAAGCTTTCTTT. It translates to CASSRQGVRTEAFF.

This chain joins TRBV10-3 and TRBJ2-7, with 10 bases lining up with TRBD2. The germline V gene encodes CDR1 ENHRY and CDR2 SYGVKD. V gave up 0 bases and J gave up 5 bases; unmatched junction bases: 13. The CDR3 is 18 residues long. Here the CDR3 DNA reads TGTGCCATCAGTGAGTCTCTACCTAGCGGGAGCGCGACGAACGAGCAGTACTTC. Translating it yields CAISESLPSGSATNEQYF.

CDR3 residues: CASSRTGGSYEQYF. The CDR3, as DNA: TGCGCCAGCAGCAGGACAGGGGGCTCCTACGAGCAGTACTTC. The V call is TRBV5-1, the J call TRBJ2-7, with 10 bases fitting TRBD1. CDR3 size: 14 residues. Germline V gene lookup returns CDR1 SGHRS and CDR2 YFSETQ. Losses at the gene ends were 4 bases for V and 0 bases for J; bases not matched to a gene: 1.

The chain combines TRBV27 with TRBJ1-5, with D unresolved. Germline lookup yields CDR1 MNHEY and CDR2 SMNVEV (reference sequence). The CDR3 extends over 14 amino acids. Deletions cut 3 bases from V and 6 bases from J, with 12 bases between. The CDR3 protein is CASSFSGSGQPQHF. CDR3 coding DNA: TGTGCCAGCAGTTTTTCGGGATCGGGTCAGCCCCAGCATTTT.

The rearrangement links TRBV28 to TRBJ2-6; TRBD1 aligns across 7 bases. CDR3 length: 15 amino acids. After removal of 4 bases from V and 2 bases from J, the junction contained 2 bases not matched to a gene. Looked up from germline, CDR1 is MDHEN and CDR2 is SYDVKM. The CDR3 sequence: CASSSTGAGANVLTF. The CDR3 coding sequence is TGTGCCAGCAGTTCTACAGGGGCTGGGGCCAACGTCCTGACTTTC.

The rearrangement joins TRBV30 to TRBJ1-4; the D gene is possibly TRBD1 (6 bases). Germline V CDR1 and CDR2: GTSNPN, SVGIG (reference sequence). The CDR3 loop spans 13 amino acids. Deletions cut 4 bases from V and 5 bases from J, with 11 bases between. The CDR3 region is CAWNRALNEKLFF. Here the CDR3 DNA reads TGTGCCTGGAACAGGGCCCTAAATGAAAAACTGTTTTTT.

The chain is built from TRBV2 and TRBJ1-5, with D unclear. Per the germline V gene, CDR1 is SNHLY and CDR2 is FYNNEI. The CDR3 is 15 amino acids. Trimming removed 2 bases at V and 7 bases at J, with 15 bases between. The CDR3 is CASSERARGEQPQHF. In DNA form, the CDR3 reads TGTGCCAGCAGTGAAAGAGCCAGAGGAGAGCAGCCCCAGCATTTT.

This clone has only a few counts. The chain combines TRBV18 with TRBJ1-1; D not certain. The CDR3 has 15 residues. Germline V gene data show CDR1 as KGHSH and CDR2 as LQKENI. V gave up 4 bases and J gave up 1 base, with 13 bases separating them. The CDR3 loop is CASSLPHGRNTEAFF. For the CDR3, the DNA is TGTGCCAGCTCACTCCCTCATGGGAGGAACACTGAAGCTTTCTTT.

This chain's CDR3 is CASSGQANYGYTF. CDR3 bases: TGTGCCAGCAGCGGACAGGCGAACTATGGCTACACCTTC. The gene calls are TRBV25-1 and TRBJ1-2; TRBD1 matches 7 bases. This CDR3 contains 13 residues. Per the germline V gene, CDR1 is MGHDK and CDR2 is SYGVNS. The trim removed 6 bases at V and 2 bases at J, leaving 3 bases unmatched.

The V call is TRBV15, the J call TRBJ1-3; tentative D call: TRBD1 (5 bases). Germline CDR1 is LNHNV and CDR2 is YYDKDF (reference sequence). Trimming removed 3 bases from V and 0 bases from J, with 21 bases in between. This CDR3 contains 19 residues. CDR3 sequence (DNA): TGTGCCACCAGCAGCCCAGGACAAACAAGGTTAATCTCTGGAAACACCATATATTTT. As protein: CATSSPGQTRLISGNTIYF.

The J gene is TRBJ2-7, the V gene TRBV4-2; possible D gene TRBD2, 7 bases. V lost 3 bases and J lost 1, with 13 bases in between. Per germline, CDR1 LGHNA and CDR2 YNFKEQ. This CDR3 contains 15 residues. The CDR3 sequence: CASSHARGGSYEQYF. CDR3 DNA sequence: TGTGCCAGCAGCCATGCGAGGGGGGGGTCCTACGAGCAGTACTTC.

CDR3: CASSRGFQQPQHF. CDR3 sequence (DNA): TGTGCCAGCAGCCGGGGGTTTCAGCAGCCCCAGCATTTT. The rearrangement joins TRBV5-8 to TRBJ1-5, with a weak D call TRBD1 (5 bases). The germline CDR1 and CDR2 sequences are SGHTS and YDEGEE. Trimming left V 4 bases short and J 7 bases short, with 12 bases between. The CDR3 length is 13 residues.

This rearrangement joins TRBV7-3 to TRBJ2-7; 15 positions agree with TRBD2. CDR3 length: 18 residues. Unmatched junction bases numbered 8, after V lost 3 bases and J lost 2 bases. CDR1 and CDR2 from the germline V gene are SGHTA and FQGTGA. The CDR3 loop is CASSFGRGLAGGAYEQYF. DNA of the CDR3: TGTGCCAGCAGCTTCGGGCGGGGACTAGCGGGAGGTGCCTACGAGCAGTACTTC.

The V and J genes are TRBV7-8 and TRBJ2-3, with D possibly matching TRBD2 (5 bases). CDR3 length: 15 residues. From germline, CDR1 is SGHVS and CDR2 FQNEAQ. Trimming left V 2 bases short and J 5 bases short, with 14 bases between. CDR3 in amino acids: CASSLRRLRGDTQYF. The CDR3 coding sequence is TGTGCCAGCAGCTTAAGGCGGCTCCGGGGAGATACGCAGTATTTT.

The chain employs TRBV18 and TRBJ1-2, with 11 bases fitting TRBD1. Germline V gives CDR1 KGHSH, CDR2 LQKENI. The CDR3 length is 17 residues. V lost 3 bases, J lost 0 bases, and 6 bases stayed unmatched. The CDR3 DNA reads as TGTGCCAGCTCACCTGGGACAGGGGGTCGAGCTAACTATGGCTACACCTTC. Translation: CASSPGTGGRANYGYTF.

This clone has just one count. This sequence joins TRBV30 and TRBJ1-2; D is unclear. V lost 2 bases and J 2 bases, leaving 18 bases between the germline ends. Germline V gene sequence: CDR1 GTSNPN, CDR2 SVGIG (reference sequence). The CDR3 loop spans 16 amino acids. CDR3 nucleotides: TGTGCCTGGAGTCCCCCCACGGAGTACGGAAACTATGGCTACACCTTC. Translated, it gives CAWSPPTEYGNYGYTF.

This chain uses TRBV6-1 with TRBJ2-3; D unclear. CDR1 is MNHNS and CDR2 is SASEGT in the germline V gene. The CDR3 runs to 15 residues. Trimming took off 5 bases at V and 0 bases at J, with 12 bases between the two ends. CDR3 bases: TGTGCCAGCAGTACTTTTTTCCCCAGCACAGATACGCAGTATTTT. This translates into CASSTFFPSTDTQYF.

This clone came up a few times. The gene calls are TRBV7-6 and TRBJ2-5; the D gene is possibly TRBD1 (6 bases). The last part of the DNA fits TRBJ2-7 better; the J call may be wrong. The CDR3 runs to 12 residues. CDR1 SGHVS and CDR2 FNYEAQ come from the germline V gene. The DNA for the CDR3 is TGTGCCAGCAGCTCAGGGGATTACGAGCAGTACTTC. Translating gives CASSSGDYEQYF.

The chain combines TRBV5-1 with TRBJ1-4, with D perhaps matching TRBD1 (6 bases). This CDR3 has 17 residues. Looked up from germline, CDR1 is SGHRS and CDR2 is YFSETQ. V lost 2 bases and J 0 bases, leaving 14 bases between the germline ends. The DNA for the CDR3 is TGCGCCAGCAGCTTCAGCCCAACAGGGACAACTAATGAAAAACTGTTTTTT. Its translation: CASSFSPTGTTNEKLFF.

The rearrangement links TRBV5-4 to TRBJ2-3; TRBD2 matches 14 bases. The J segment lost 2 bases and the V segment lost 5 bases, leaving 10 bases of the junction unmatched. The CDR3 is 18 amino acids. CDR1 and CDR2 from the germline V gene are SGHNT and YYREEE (reference sequence). The CDR3, as DNA: TGTGCCAGCAGAAGTGGGACTAGCGGGAGAGGGGTCACAGATACGCAGTATTTT. Its protein is CASRSGTSGRGVTDTQYF.

The chain employs TRBV28 and TRBJ1-1; D is undetermined. Germline V gene lookup returns CDR1 MDHEN and CDR2 SYDVKM. The V end lost 6 bases, the J end lost 0 bases, and 14 bases lay between the germline ends. CDR3 length: 15 amino acids. CDR3 residues: CASSDGGTMNTEAFF. The CDR3 coding sequence is TGTGCCAGCAGCGACGGCGGTACGATGAACACTGAAGCTTTCTTT. Full variable domain (outside the CDR3, taken from reference TRBV28 and TRBJ1-1): DVKVTQSSRYLVKRTGEKVFLECVQDMDHENMFWYRQDPGLGLRLIYFSYDVKMKEKGDIPEGYSVSREKKERFSLILESASTNQTSMYLCASSDGGTMNTEAFFGQGTRLTVV.